This entry features one T cell receptor (beta chain) sequence. Its antigen remains unknown. Sequencing was performed with immunoSEQ multiplex PCR; in TCRdb, only in-frame clones are kept and a portion is missing. Of around 150,000 clones listed, about nine tenths are singletons. The data belong to a study of T cell responses to AZD1222 COVID-19 vaccine. On the study more broadly: Second doses that came at about 4 or about 12 weeks were put together. Study-level results: Nearly half of spike-specific TCRs reportedly target unmutated variant regions. Of the AZD1222 recipients, only five or six were seropositive at baseline. White British donors predominated, females outnumbered males, and clonal diversity was possibly underestimated.

This CDR3 comprises 16 residues. J gave up 6 bases and V 7 bases, and 13 bases lay outside the gene matches. The J gene is TRBJ2-2, the V gene TRBV23-1; TRBD1 aligns across 8 bases. TRBV23-1 is recorded as an ORF, its role being uncertain. The sample was peripheral blood, taken on day 0 of AZD1222 vaccination. The sequence was obtained from an adult in good health. The DNA for the CDR3 is TGCGCCAGCACCCGCCCAGGACAGGGTAATGCCGGGGAGCTGTTTTTT. It codes for CASTRPGQGNAGELFF.